This T cell receptor beta chain was captured in a study of technical replicates of blood from a few donors. TCRdb keeps only in-frame clones here, not all; method: immunoSEQ multiplex PCR. The data contain under 70,000 clones, 70% to 90% of them seen just once; the ten biggest clones take up less than 6.5%. Sequencing input: PBMCs. The receptor's source is a human donor in good health. Some clones in this sample may be carry-over from other donors' samples.

CDR3 protein: CASYSATNDNQPQHF. Written as DNA, the CDR3 is TGTGCCAGCTATTCCGCTACTAATGACAATCAGCCCCAGCATTTT. The rearrangement links TRBV6-1 to TRBJ1-5, with unresolved D. In germline, CDR1 is MNHNS, CDR2 SASEGT. Trimming removed 8 bases from V and 3 bases from J, with 17 bases in between. This CDR3 region has 15 residues.